Listed here is a single T cell receptor (beta chain). TCRdb's table, derived via immunoSEQ multiplex PCR, lists solely in-frame clones and lacks some. The repertoire holds about 2.4 million clones, with 93% as singletons. This record comes from a study of shared clonotypes between healthy human individuals. The CDR3 sequence is 15 residues long. V shed 6 bases and J shed 1 base, with 13 bases lying between them. Germline values: CDR1 MNHEY, CDR2 SVGAGI. Sequencing input: naive CD4+ T cells from PBMCs. As to subset: CD45RA+ positively selected. The chain is built from TRBV6-5 and TRBJ1-5, with D maybe TRBD1 (6 bases). This TCR was recovered from a man younger than 35 in good health. Some clones in this sample may be carry-over from other donors' samples. The CDR3 DNA reads as TGTGCCAGCAGATACAGGGCAGGGAGCAATCAGCCCCAGCATTTT. Protein sequence: CASRYRAGSNQPQHF.